This passage covers 29 T cell receptor beta chains from one sample sequenced in a study of blood T cell repertoires in COVID-19. TCRdb's copy holds only in-frame clones and misses some; the assay was immunoSEQ multiplex PCR. The sample contains around 430,000 clones, around 88% of which appear only once. Sequenced input: peripheral blood. Receptor source: a woman between 45 and 65 years old with COVID-19, enrolled during active disease.

In DNA, the CDR3 is TGTGCCAGCTCACCGGCGGACAGGGGATATGGCTACACCTTC. Its translation: CASSPADRGYGYTF. This chain links TRBV18 with TRBJ1-2, with 9 bases that match TRBD1. Trimming removed 3 bases from V and 5 bases from J; junction bases left unmatched: 4. CDR1 KGHSH and CDR2 LQKENI come from the germline V gene. The CDR3 is 14 residues long.

The CDR3 DNA reads as TGCGCCAGCAGTGAGTCGCCAGGGGGCTTAAATGAGCAGTTCTTC. It is translated as CASSESPGGLNEQFF. V gene TRBV10-1 combines with J gene TRBJ2-1; 8 bases are a match to TRBD1. This CDR3 has 15 residues. Germline V gene sequence: CDR1 WNHNN, CDR2 SYGVQD (reference sequence). The V gene end was trimmed by 0 bases and the J gene end by 7 bases; junction bases not matched to a gene: 5.

The J gene is TRBJ2-1, the V gene TRBV24-1, with D perhaps TRBD1 (5 bases). V was pared by 4 bases and J by 6 bases, with 21 bases between. The V gene's germline CDR1 is KGHDR and CDR2 SFDVKD. The CDR3 spans 17 residues. CDR3 in amino acids: CATSEPRSDSNPNEQFF. Here the CDR3 DNA reads TGTGCCACCAGTGAACCCCGGTCCGACAGTAATCCCAATGAGCAGTTCTTC.

This clone has just one count. The CDR3 nucleotides are TGTGCCAGCAGCTTAAGTGGGGCAGTCTCCTACGAGCAGTACTTC. Protein sequence: CASSLSGAVSYEQYF. The chain couples TRBV7-3 to TRBJ2-7; maybe TRBD1 (5 bases). Looked up from germline, CDR1 is SGHTA and CDR2 is FQGTGA. The CDR3 is 15 residues long. V dropped 1 base and J dropped 0 bases, with 10 bases sitting between them.

The V call is TRBV3-1 (or the pseudogene TRBV3-2), the J call TRBJ2-4; 12 bases are shared with TRBD1. V was pared by 4 bases and J by 10 bases, with 5 bases of the junction left unmatched. The CDR3 is 14 amino acids. Germline V CDR1 and CDR2: LGHDT, YNNKEL (reference sequence). The CDR3 spells CASSPRDRGLIQYF. CDR3 nucleotide sequence: TGTGCCAGCAGCCCCCGGGACAGGGGGCTTATTCAGTACTTC.

The chain recombines TRBV19 with TRBJ2-7, with 8 nucleotides matching TRBD2. V was pared by 4 bases and J by 2 bases, with 1 base of the junction left unmatched. CDR3 size: 13 residues. Germline-derived CDR1 and CDR2 are LNHDA and SQIVND (reference sequence). The CDR3: CASSTGGAYEQYF. For the CDR3, the DNA is TGTGCCAGTAGTACGGGGGGGGCCTACGAGCAGTACTTC. The full variable domain, its missing parts supplied by reference TRBV19 and TRBJ2-7, is DGGITQSPKYLFRKEGQNVTLSCEQNLNHDAMYWYRQDPGQGLRLIYYSQIVNDFQKGDIAEGYSVSREKKESFPLTVTSAQKNPTAFYLCASSTGGAYEQYFGPGTRLTVT.

Note on this clone: The sample holds other DNA sequences that translate to the same CDR3. V gene TRBV6-5 combines with J gene TRBJ1-1; the D gene is possibly TRBD1 (5 bases). The V end lost 4 bases, the J end lost 1 base, and 10 bases lay between the germline ends. The CDR3 totals 14 residues. CDR1 MNHEY and CDR2 SVGAGI come from the germline V gene. CDR3 residues: CASSSPGGNTEAFF. DNA for the CDR3: TGTGCCAGCAGTTCGCCGGGGGGGAACACTGAAGCTTTCTTT.

The chain recombines TRBV3-1 (or the pseudogene TRBV3-2) with TRBJ2-7, with 7 bases fitting TRBD1. Germline CDR1 is LGHDT and CDR2 is YNNKEL (reference sequence). The V and J ends lost 3 bases and 5 bases, in that order; junction bases with no gene match: 10. The CDR3 consists of 15 residues. This CDR3 is CASSQAGTAFNEQYF. CDR3 sequence (DNA): TGTGCCAGCAGCCAGGCCGGGACAGCCTTTAACGAGCAGTACTTC.

V usage is TRBV2 and J usage is TRBJ1-2, with D possibly TRBD1 on 5 matching bases. Trimming cost V 6 bases and J 8 bases, with 16 bases left between them. CDR1 and CDR2 (germline): SNHLY, FYNNEI. The CDR3 sequence is 13 residues long. The CDR3 sequence is CASRDDDRAGYTF. The CDR3 coding sequence is TGTGCCAGCAGAGATGACGACAGAGCCGGCTACACCTTC.

V and J are TRBV19 and TRBJ2-3; weak D call: TRBD2 (6 bases). V gave up 6 bases and J gave up 6 bases, with 19 bases separating them. CDR1 and CDR2 from the germline V gene are LNHDA and SQIVND (reference sequence). The CDR3 has 15 residues. The CDR3 region has the DNA TGTGCCAGTAGCTCCGGGACTCCATATAACGATACGCAGTATTTT. This sequence encodes CASSSGTPYNDTQYF.

J is TRBJ1-5 and V is TRBV3-1 (or the pseudogene TRBV3-2), with 7 bases aligning to TRBD1. The CDR3 contains 14 residues. V gave up 3 bases and J gave up 6 bases; unmatched junction bases: 5. Germline V lookup: CDR1 LGHDT, CDR2 YNNKEL (reference sequence). Here the CDR3 DNA reads TGTGCCAGCAGCCATAGGGACAGCCTTCAGCCCCAGCATTTT. Amino acid sequence: CASSHRDSLQPQHF.

This chain joins TRBV5-5 and TRBJ2-3; TRBD2 agrees at 10 bases. In germline, CDR1 is SGHKS, CDR2 YYEKEE (reference sequence). Unmatched junction bases numbered 5, after V lost 0 bases and J lost 1 base. CDR3 size: 17 residues. The CDR3 here is CASSLAPSGGGTDTQYF. CDR3 coding DNA: TGTGCCAGCAGCTTGGCCCCCAGCGGGGGGGGCACAGATACGCAGTATTTT.

V is TRBV3-1 (or the pseudogene TRBV3-2) and J is TRBJ2-1; TRBD1 aligns across 11 bases. This CDR3 region has 15 residues. The V gene's germline CDR1 is LGHDT and CDR2 YNNKEL (reference sequence). V lost 7 bases, J lost 2 bases, and 4 bases stayed unmatched. The chain's CDR3 is CASKPGQGAYNEQFF. The DNA for the CDR3 is TGTGCCAGCAAGCCGGGACAGGGGGCCTACAATGAGCAGTTCTTC.

This chain links TRBV20-1 with TRBJ1-3, with D unclear. The germline V gene has CDR1 DFQATT and CDR2 SNEGSKA (reference sequence). The CDR3 has 13 residues. V was pared by 3 bases and J by 2 bases, with 8 bases between. The CDR3 DNA reads TGCAGTGCTAGTTACAGCCCTGGAAACACCATATATTTT. Translated, it gives CSASYSPGNTIYF.

Here the CDR3 DNA reads TGTGCCTGGAGTCGGGGGGGCAAAACTGAAGCTTTCTTT. Residues: CAWSRGGKTEAFF. The rearrangement joins TRBV30 to TRBJ1-1; D possibly corresponds to TRBD1 (6 bases). CDR1 and CDR2 from the germline V gene are GTSNPN and SVGIG (reference sequence). The CDR3 has 13 amino acids. V lost 2 bases and J 5 bases, leaving 12 bases between the germline ends. Together with reference TRBV30 and TRBJ1-1, the CDR3 gives the full variable domain: SQTIHQWPATLVQPVGSPLSLECTVEGTSNPNLYWYRQAAGRGLQLLFYSVGIGQISSEVPQNLSASRPQDRQFILSSKKLLLSDSGFYLCAWSRGGKTEAFFGQGTRLTVV.

The CDR3 coding sequence is TGTGCCAGCAGTTTAACCGACACAGGTTTACCCCTCCACTTT. Translated: CASSLTDTGLPLHF. The rearrangement uses TRBV6-2 or TRBV6-3 and TRBJ1-6; tentatively, D is TRBD1 (5 bases). Germline CDR1 is MNHEY and CDR2 is SVGEGT. The CDR3 is 14 residues long. V lost 4 bases and J 12 bases, leaving 16 bases between the germline ends.

The chain has TRBV27 and TRBJ1-4; D remains ambiguous. Between the trimmed V and J ends, which lost 2 bases and 0 bases, there was a span of 7 bases. CDR3 length: 15 amino acids. Germline V gives CDR1 MNHEY, CDR2 SMNVEV (reference sequence). The CDR3 loop is CASSLLPPTNEKLFF. CDR3 bases: TGTGCCAGCAGTTTACTCCCTCCAACTAATGAAAAACTGTTTTTT.

This clone came up once. The chain joins TRBV25-1 to TRBJ1-1; 9 bases map to TRBD1. Germline V gives CDR1 MGHDK, CDR2 SYGVNS. After removal of 3 bases from V and 11 bases from J, the junction contained 1 base not matched to a gene. The CDR3 consists of 11 residues. Here the CDR3 reads CASSDGQGAFF. The CDR3 nucleotides read TGTGCCAGCAGTGATGGACAGGGGGCTTTCTTT.

The J gene is TRBJ2-1, the V gene TRBV24-1; TRBD1 aligns across 8 bases. Germline-derived CDR1 and CDR2 are KGHDR and SFDVKD. V lost 1 base and J lost 13; bases outside the gene matches: 5. This CDR3 comprises 13 residues. The CDR3 here is CATSDFADRGQFF. DNA of the CDR3: TGTGCCACCAGTGATTTCGCTGACAGGGGACAGTTCTTC.

As to this clone: Other DNA sequences within the sample encode an identical CDR3. The chain couples TRBV6-5 to TRBJ1-1; 8 bases are a match to TRBD1. CDR1 and CDR2 (germline): MNHEY, SVGAGI. This CDR3 region has 14 residues. Trimming removed 5 bases from V and 1 base from J; junction bases left unmatched: 3. The chain's CDR3 is CASSRQGQNTEAFF. In nucleotides, the CDR3 is TGTGCCAGCAGTCGACAGGGGCAGAACACTGAAGCTTTCTTT.

The rearrangement links TRBV13 to TRBJ1-1, with 8 nucleotides matching TRBD1. CDR3 size: 16 residues. Per the germline V gene, CDR1 is PRHDT and CDR2 is FYEKMQ (reference sequence). J lost 0 bases, V lost 3 bases, and 6 bases had no gene match. The CDR3 here is CASSLGQVPMNTEAFF. CDR3 DNA: TGTGCCAGCAGCTTGGGACAGGTTCCAATGAACACTGAAGCTTTCTTT. Using reference TRBV13 and TRBJ1-1 for the parts outside the CDR3, the full variable domain is AAGVIQSPRHLIKEKRETATLKCYPIPRHDTVYWYQQGPGQDPQFLISFYEKMQSDKGSIPDRFSAQQFSDYHSELNMSSLELGDSALYFCASSLGQVPMNTEAFFGQGTRLTVV.

The chain employs TRBV12-1 and TRBJ1-1; TRBD1 is the table's D call and was not checked against the DNA. TRBV12-1 is annotated as a pseudogene. CDR3 size: 15 residues. CDR3 sequence: CASSFEPRVNTEAFF. CDR3 coding DNA: TGTGCCAGCAGCTTTGAGCCCAGGGTGAACACTGAAGCTTTCTTT.

This chain joins TRBV5-4 and TRBJ1-1; tentative D call: TRBD1 (6 bases). V lost 0 bases and J lost 4, with 10 bases in between. This CDR3 has 14 residues. The germline CDR1 and CDR2 sequences are SGHNT and YYREEE (reference sequence). Here the CDR3 DNA reads TGTGCCAGCAGCTTGGACAGGGCTACCACTGAAGCTTTCTTT. Residues: CASSLDRATTEAFF.

The chain is built from TRBV27 and TRBJ2-7; 9 positions match TRBD1. This CDR3 is built from 13 residues. Germline V gene data show CDR1 as MNHEY and CDR2 as SMNVEV (reference sequence). V gave up 6 bases and J gave up 4 bases; unmatched junction bases: 4. The CDR3 DNA follows: TGTGCCAGCAGACAGGGGGCGGGTTACGAGCAGTACTTC. Its protein product is CASRQGAGYEQYF.

The chain is built from TRBV6-2 or TRBV6-3 and TRBJ1-1; D not resolved. Germline V gene sequence: CDR1 MNHEY, CDR2 SVGEGT. This CDR3 contains 14 residues. Between the trimmed V and J ends, which lost 2 bases and 3 bases, there was a span of 10 bases. CDR3 sequence: CASSYPQLYTEAFF. In nucleotides, the CDR3 is TGTGCCAGCAGTTACCCTCAGTTGTACACTGAAGCTTTCTTT.

J is TRBJ1-1 and V is TRBV5-1; D perhaps matches TRBD1 (5 bases). The CDR3 runs to 16 residues. Germline V gene lookup returns CDR1 SGHRS and CDR2 YFSETQ. The ends were cut back, 1 base at V and 0 bases at J, with 13 bases in the middle. CDR3 amino acids: CASSLRGGLMNTEAFF. The CDR3 DNA is TGCGCCAGCAGCTTGCGGGGGGGACTTATGAACACTGAAGCTTTCTTT.

V usage is TRBV30 and J usage is TRBJ1-6; D not certain. Trimming removed 3 bases at V and 7 bases at J, with 13 bases between. CDR3 size: 14 residues. Germline values: CDR1 GTSNPN, CDR2 SVGIG (reference sequence). CDR3 in DNA: TGTGCCTGGAGATGGGAGTTTCCAAATTCACCCCTCCACTTT. Translated: CAWRWEFPNSPLHF.

The genes are TRBV30 and TRBJ2-3; TRBD2 matches at 11 bases. The length of the CDR3 is 16 residues. V lost 0 bases and J lost 3; bases outside the gene matches: 5. The germline CDR1 and CDR2 sequences are GTSNPN and SVGIG (reference sequence). Here the CDR3 reads CAWSVFSGGETDTQYF. CDR3 nucleotide sequence: TGTGCCTGGAGTGTATTTAGCGGGGGGGAGACAGATACGCAGTATTTT.

The chain joins TRBV5-8 to TRBJ2-3; D may be TRBD2 (7 bases). V was shortened by 6 bases and J by 1 base, with 18 bases between the two germline ends. The CDR3 is 16 residues long. CDR1 is SGHTS and CDR2 is YDEGEE in the germline V gene. CDR3 region: CASTLLLGGGTDTQYF. CDR3 bases: TGTGCCAGCACCCTTTTGTTAGGGGGGGGCACAGATACGCAGTATTTT.